This TCR beta chain was found in a study of T cells in Graves' hyperthyroidism and ophthalmopathy. The study's findings and limits: Separation of ophthalmopathy from stable hyperthyroidism was achieved by a 13 V-J model.

Amplification targeted TCR beta CDR3 regions from RNA transcripts. The TCR CDR3 was amplified in a first-round RT-PCR using the HTBI primer set. In TCRdb, the multiplex PCR reads were re-called with MiXCR into one record per CDR3 protein. The table lists 600,000 to 850,000 distinct CDR3 sequences, around 19% of them singletons, with 16% in the top ten. Those patients with uncontrolled infection, other autoimmune disease, pregnancy or lactation were excluded. Any symptoms of ophthalmopathy came after the first hyperthyroidism diagnosis, from which the blood sample dates. Note on this clonotype: The target antigen is unknown.

CDR3 size: 13 residues. Trimming removed 7 bases from V and 1 base from J, with 10 bases in between. The V gene's germline CDR1 is WSHSY and CDR2 SAAADI. The V and J genes are TRBV10-2 and TRBJ1-1; the D gene is possibly TRBD1 (6 bases). Sequenced material: blood. The TCR originated in a woman aged 45-65 years with Graves' hyperthyroidism that later progressed to Graves' ophthalmopathy. As DNA, the CDR3 is TGCGCCAGCAACCAACAGGGGAACACTGAAGCTTTCTTT. Translating gives CASNQQGNTEAFF.